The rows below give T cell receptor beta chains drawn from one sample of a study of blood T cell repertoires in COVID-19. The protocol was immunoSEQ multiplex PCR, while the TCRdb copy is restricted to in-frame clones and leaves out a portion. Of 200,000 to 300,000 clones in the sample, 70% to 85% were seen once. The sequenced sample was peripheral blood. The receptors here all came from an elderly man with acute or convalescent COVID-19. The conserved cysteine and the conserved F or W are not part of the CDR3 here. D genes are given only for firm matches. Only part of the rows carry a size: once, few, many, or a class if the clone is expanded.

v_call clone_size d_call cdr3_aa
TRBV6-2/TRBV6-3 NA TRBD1 ASSPGPTGWGTEAF
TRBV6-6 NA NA ASSTRDSLSQPQH
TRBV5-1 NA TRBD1 ASSLAVGTGGDEQF
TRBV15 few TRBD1 ATSWDSLSYEQY
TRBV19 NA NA ASSPRGGVNEAF
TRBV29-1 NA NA GSGGGRTNYGYT
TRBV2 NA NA ANPPEPGDTIY
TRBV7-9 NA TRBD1 ASSLGGDRVGSGYT
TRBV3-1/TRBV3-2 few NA ASSDRQAIGYT
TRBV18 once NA ASSSSLQGFTEAF
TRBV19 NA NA ASSYSPWAKNIQY
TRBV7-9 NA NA ASSLLRTATGELF
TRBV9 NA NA ASSGLLNTGELF
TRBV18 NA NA ASSPPGTGRSLYGYT
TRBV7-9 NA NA ASTDLNYGYT
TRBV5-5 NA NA ASSVRETVLNTEAF
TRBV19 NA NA ASRAGGATNEKLF
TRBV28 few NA ASRPQGIWYGYT
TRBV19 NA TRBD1 ASSNRDRGIQPQH
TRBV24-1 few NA ATSQSGGTMYGYT
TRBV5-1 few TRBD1 ASSLALGRGTGANVLT
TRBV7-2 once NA ASSPLGGASETQY
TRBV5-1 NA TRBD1 ASSLPTGSGYNEQF
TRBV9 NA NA ASSVGQAGEQY
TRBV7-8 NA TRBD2 ASSFGTSGGSTGELF
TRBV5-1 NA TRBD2 ASSLGSGGYNEQF
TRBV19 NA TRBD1 ASSSYRGSNQPQH
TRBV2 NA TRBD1 ASSRDRATDTQY
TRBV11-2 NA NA ASSLDRAETQY
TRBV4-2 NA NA ASSQEGVGSLQETQY
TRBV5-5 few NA ASSLGGFGNTIY